Listed below are T cell receptor beta chains from one sample, sequenced in a study of T-cell memory formation after mild COVID-19. TCRdb passed the 5' RACE reads through MiXCR, listing each CDR3 protein once. The sample yields approximately 150,000 distinct CDR3 sequences, approximately 5.7% seen once. Specimen: PBMCs or a T cell subset sorted from them (not recorded which). The receptors were gathered from an adult woman who had mild COVID-19 (a few samples of this study predate the infection). Cell type and time point are not known. CDR3s leave out the opening cysteine and the closing phenylalanine or tryptophan. D genes are given only for firm matches.

V gene,D gene,CDR3 length,J gene,CDR3 protein
TRBV12-3/TRBV12-4,-,10,TRBJ1-4,ASSWGNEKLF
TRBV11-2,TRBD2,15,TRBJ2-2,ASSFRVTSGNAGELF
TRBV7-2,TRBD2,14,TRBJ2-1,ASSSVVALAGHEQF
TRBV7-2,-,10,TRBJ2-7,ASSLELGEQY
TRBV12-3/TRBV12-4,TRBD1,13,TRBJ2-5,ASSLDRRYQETQY
TRBV7-2,TRBD2,13,TRBJ2-1,ASSPGAGGYNEQF
TRBV2,-,12,TRBJ1-1,ASSATGINTEAF
TRBV18,-,13,TRBJ2-1,ASSSSRRGYNEQF
TRBV6-5,-,14,TRBJ1-6,ASSYSVGRGNSPLH
TRBV20-1,-,8,TRBJ2-7,SAHFHEQY
TRBV5-1,-,11,TRBJ1-6,ASSPNSNSPLH
TRBV12-3/TRBV12-4,-,12,TRBJ1-1,ASRTDRLNTEAF
TRBV7-9,TRBD1,13,TRBJ2-2,ASRPQGSGTGELF
TRBV20-1,TRBD1,16,TRBJ1-1,SARPPTTYRGRNTEAF
TRBV12-3/TRBV12-4,TRBD2,11,TRBJ2-5,ASTPGRVRTQY
TRBV7-2,-,14,TRBJ2-5,ASSLVTGTTKETQY
TRBV24-1,TRBD1,15,TRBJ2-6,ATSDKTGSTGANVLT
TRBV29-1,TRBD2,13,TRBJ2-3,SVEDRRGALDTQY
TRBV19,-,10,TRBJ2-7,ASRGNSYEQY
TRBV7-2,-,13,TRBJ2-3,ASSLRDTSTDTQY
TRBV6-6,-,12,TRBJ1-5,ASSPERGWQPQH
TRBV9,-,14,TRBJ2-1,ASSVGHRDQDHEQF
TRBV19,-,12,TRBJ1-2,ASSIKWGADGYT
TRBV6-2/TRBV6-3,-,12,TRBJ1-2,ASSYWDQSYGYT
TRBV29-1,TRBD1,11,TRBJ1-1,SVRTGMNTEAF
TRBV5-6,TRBD1,12,TRBJ2-4,ASSLGTGGYIQY
TRBV5-4,-,12,TRBJ2-3,ASSSDGYTDTQY
TRBV12-3/TRBV12-4,-,12,TRBJ2-7,ASSSWGRPYEQY
TRBV24-1,-,11,TRBJ2-2,ATRTTGTGELF
TRBV3-1,-,12,TRBJ1-1,ASRRARMNTEAF
TRBV10-3,TRBD1,12,TRBJ2-3,AIAGQGNTDTQY
TRBV18,TRBD1,13,TRBJ1-5,ASSPRSTGNQPQH
TRBV20-1,TRBD1,12,TRBJ2-1,SAIRQGSYNEQF
TRBV12-3/TRBV12-4,-,9,TRBJ2-7,ASSGSFEQY
TRBV6-5,TRBD2,12,TRBJ2-1,ASSVAGGHDEQF
TRBV7-2,-,10,TRBJ2-1,ASSLGLGEQF
TRBV12-3/TRBV12-4,TRBD1,13,TRBJ1-2,ASSIPDREMFGYT
TRBV12-3/TRBV12-4,TRBD2,12,TRBJ2-4,ASKSAASGNIQY
TRBV24-1,TRBD1,12,TRBJ2-7,ATARQGADYEQY
TRBV19,-,12,TRBJ2-2,ASKQHQGTGELF
TRBV7-2,-,15,TRBJ1-2,ASSLAHAGGGNYGYT
TRBV20-1,TRBD2,13,TRBJ2-7,SACHSGGADDEQY
TRBV5-1,-,14,TRBJ2-2,ASSLFGSANTGELF
TRBV6-5,-,12,TRBJ2-5,ASSYSLGQETQY
TRBV6-2/TRBV6-3,-,11,TRBJ2-1,ASGRRSYNEQF
TRBV12-3/TRBV12-4,-,12,TRBJ1-2,ASSLRAVGYGYT
TRBV12-3/TRBV12-4,-,14,TRBJ1-6,ASSEGGSSYNSPLH
TRBV4-1,TRBD1,12,TRBJ1-2,ASSQPTGVYGYT
TRBV9,TRBD2,14,TRBJ2-2,ASSVATGRRSGELF
TRBV20-1,-,12,TRBJ2-2,SARVGSGTGELF
TRBV29-1,-,11,TRBJ1-2,SVDGGAAGGYT
TRBV12-3/TRBV12-4,TRBD2,13,TRBJ2-1,ASSPLAGKLAEQF
TRBV12-3/TRBV12-4,TRBD1,18,TRBJ2-2,ASSSIRNQPGQGSTGELF
TRBV2,-,13,TRBJ2-2,ASSVGGPNTGELF
TRBV18,TRBD2,14,TRBJ2-1,ASSPGLAGAYNEQF